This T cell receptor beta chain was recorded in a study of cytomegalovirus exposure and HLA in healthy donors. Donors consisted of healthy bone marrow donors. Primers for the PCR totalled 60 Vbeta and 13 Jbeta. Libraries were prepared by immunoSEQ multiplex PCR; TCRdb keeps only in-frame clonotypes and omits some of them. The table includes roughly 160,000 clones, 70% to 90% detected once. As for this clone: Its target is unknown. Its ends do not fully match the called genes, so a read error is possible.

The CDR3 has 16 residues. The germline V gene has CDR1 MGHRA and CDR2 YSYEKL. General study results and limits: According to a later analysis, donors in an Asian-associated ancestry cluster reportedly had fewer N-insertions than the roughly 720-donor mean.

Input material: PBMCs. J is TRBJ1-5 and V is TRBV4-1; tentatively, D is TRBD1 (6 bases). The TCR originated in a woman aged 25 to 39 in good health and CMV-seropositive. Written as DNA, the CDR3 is TGCGCCAGCGGCCAAGATGGGGGCATTGGCAATCAGCCCCAGCATTTT. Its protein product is CASGQDGGIGNQPQHF.